These 31 T cell receptor beta chains were sequenced from one sample in a study of blood T cell repertoires in COVID-19. Using immunoSEQ multiplex PCR, the repertoire was profiled, and TCRdb retains in-frame clones only, with some absent. The sample lists around 100,000 clones, roughly 84% occurring once. Sequences were obtained from peripheral blood. Receptor source: a human donor in a cohort sampled during active COVID-19.

The chain joins TRBV4-3 to TRBJ1-5, with unresolved D. The ends were cut back, 3 bases at V and 0 bases at J, with 9 bases in the middle. From germline, CDR1 is LGHNA and CDR2 YSLEER. The CDR3 extends over 15 amino acids. The CDR3 is CASSQEANSNQPQHF. The DNA of the CDR3 is TGCGCCAGCAGCCAGGAGGCCAATAGCAATCAGCCCCAGCATTTT.

The rearrangement links TRBV19 to TRBJ2-7, with TRBD2 identical over 7 bases. CDR3 length equals 14 residues. The V gene end was trimmed by 6 bases and the J gene end by 0 bases; junction bases not matched to a gene: 5. CDR1 is LNHDA, CDR2 SQIVND, per germline (reference sequence). The CDR3 DNA sequence: TGTGCCAGTAGAGAGCGGGGTAGCTCCTACGAGCAGTACTTC. Its translation is CASRERGSSYEQYF.

The chain links TRBV3-1 (or the pseudogene TRBV3-2) to TRBJ1-2, with 7 bases that match TRBD1. Unmatched junction bases numbered 9, after V lost 4 bases and J lost 4 bases. CDR3 length: 15 amino acids. Germline V gene data show CDR1 as LGHDT and CDR2 as YNNKEL (reference sequence). The CDR3 DNA reads TGTGCCAGCAGCCCGCAAGGGACAGCCACCTATGGCTACACCTTC. Amino acids: CASSPQGTATYGYTF.

CDR3 loop: CAYNRGPGTEAFF. The CDR3 DNA reads TGCGCCTACAACAGGGGGCCGGGCACTGAAGCTTTCTTT. This chain uses TRBV10-1 with TRBJ1-1; the match to TRBD1 covers 9 bases. Germline CDR1 reads WNHNN; CDR2 reads SYGVQD (reference sequence). The CDR3 spans 13 residues. V dropped 11 bases and J dropped 4; count of bases not matched to a gene: 8.

CDR3 coding DNA: TGCGCCAGCAGCGTCTCCCTTCGGGAGAGGCAGTTCTTC. Its translation is CASSVSLRERQFF. The chain uses TRBV5-1 and TRBJ2-1, with D possibly TRBD2 on 6 matching bases. The germline V and J ends were trimmed by 4 bases and 12 bases, with 17 bases remaining between them. The length of the CDR3 is 13 residues. Germline values: CDR1 SGHRS, CDR2 YFSETQ. The whole variable domain, remainder taken from reference TRBV5-1 and TRBJ2-1, is KAGVTQTPRYLIKTRGQQVTLSCSPISGHRSVSWYQQTPGQGLQFLFEYFSETQRNKGNFPGRFSGRQFSNSRSEMNVSTLELGDSALYLCASSVSLRERQFFGPGTRLTVL.

The rearrangement links TRBV19 to TRBJ2-5; 7 bases are a match to TRBD1. This CDR3 has 14 amino acids. Per germline, CDR1 LNHDA and CDR2 SQIVND (reference sequence). Losses at the gene ends were 5 bases for V and 4 bases for J; bases not matched to a gene: 7. CDR3 sequence (DNA): TGTGCCAGTAGTGTATCGAGGGGGCTAGAGACCCAGTACTTC. It encodes CASSVSRGLETQYF.

This clone turned up a few times. The same CDR3 can be traced to other DNA sequences in this sample. The CDR3 DNA sequence: TGTGCCAGCAGCCAGGGGACAGGGCCCTACAATGAGCAGTTCTTC. It translates to CASSQGTGPYNEQFF. The chain has TRBV3-1 (or the pseudogene TRBV3-2) and TRBJ2-1, with 9 bases aligning to TRBD1. Per the germline V gene, CDR1 is LGHDT and CDR2 is YNNKEL (reference sequence). The CDR3 has 15 amino acids. The V and J ends lost 3 bases and 2 bases, in that order; junction bases with no gene match: 2.

This clone was detected only a few times. The gene calls are TRBV29-1 and TRBJ2-2, with a weak D call TRBD1 (5 bases). Germline-derived CDR1 and CDR2 are SQVTM and ANQGSEA. With 7 bases removed from V and 6 bases from J, the gap between germline ends came to 12 bases. There are 12 residues in the CDR3. Here the CDR3 DNA reads TGCAGCGCTATCAGGGTATCCGGGGAGCTGTTTTTT. This codes for CSAIRVSGELFF.

The chain uses TRBV5-4 and TRBJ2-1; 10 bases are a match to TRBD2. The ends lost 4 bases at V and 2 bases at J; junction bases unmatched: 9. The CDR3 spans 17 residues. Per the germline V gene, CDR1 is SGHNT and CDR2 is YYREEE (reference sequence). CDR3 coding DNA: TGTGCCAGCAGCCGGAAATTAGCGGGGGGCCCCTACAATGAGCAGTTCTTC. It specifies CASSRKLAGGPYNEQFF. Based on the CDR3 plus reference TRBV5-4 and TRBJ2-1, the full variable domain is ETGVTQSPTHLIKTRGQQVTLRCSSQSGHNTVSWYQQALGQGPQFIFQYYREEENGRGNFPPRFSGLQFPNYSSELNVNALELDDSALYLCASSRKLAGGPYNEQFFGPGTRLTVL.

In nucleotides, the CDR3 is TGCGCCAGCAGCTGGGGGGACAGGGAATCCTACGAGCAGTACTTC. This encodes CASSWGDRESYEQYF. This chain joins TRBV5-1 and TRBJ2-7; 9 positions match TRBD1. CDR3 length: 15 amino acids. The V segment lost 3 bases and the J segment 1 base; nucleotides outside the gene matches: 5. Germline values: CDR1 SGHRS, CDR2 YFSETQ.

The CDR3 DNA is TGTGCCAGCAGCAAACCATCGGGGAAGTCAACTTATAATTCACCCCTCCACTTT. The encoded protein is CASSKPSGKSTYNSPLHF. The chain uses TRBV21-1 and TRBJ1-6. TRBV21-1 is a recognized pseudogene. This CDR3 is built from 18 residues.

The V gene is TRBV30, the J gene TRBJ2-3; D is possibly TRBD2 (5 bases). Between the trimmed V and J ends, which lost 7 bases and 6 bases, there was a span of 8 bases. The length of the CDR3 is 10 residues. Looked up from germline, CDR1 is GTSNPN and CDR2 is SVGIG (reference sequence). The CDR3 region is CAYWRDTQYF. CDR3 nucleotides: TGTGCCTACTGGAGGGATACGCAGTATTTT. The full variable domain, with the rest looked up from reference TRBV30 and TRBJ2-3, is SQTIHQWPATLVQPVGSPLSLECTVEGTSNPNLYWYRQAAGRGLQLLFYSVGIGQISSEVPQNLSASRPQDRQFILSSKKLLLSDSGFYLCAYWRDTQYFGPGTRLTVL.

This clone was seen a single time. This rearrangement joins TRBV6-6 to TRBJ2-7; the D gene is possibly TRBD2 (7 bases). The germline gives CDR1 MNHNY, CDR2 SVGAGI (reference sequence). The ends were cut back, 6 bases at V and 4 bases at J, with 22 bases in the middle. The CDR3 sequence is 16 residues long. The CDR3 DNA is TGTGCCAGCAGACGGGACGGGGGGCTTTCTAAATACGAGCAGTACTTC. As protein: CASRRDGGLSKYEQYF.

V gene TRBV9 combines with J gene TRBJ2-1; D is possibly TRBD1 (5 bases). With 0 bases removed from V and 4 bases from J, the gap between germline ends came to 11 bases. CDR3 length equals 15 residues. Germline CDR1 SGDLS, CDR2 YYNGEE. DNA of the CDR3: TGTGCCAGCAGCGTAGTGCAGGGTCGGTACAATGAGCAGTTCTTC. This translates into CASSVVQGRYNEQFF.

This clone was recorded once. Other DNA variants within this sample encode the same CDR3. The chain carries TRBV6-1 and TRBJ1-1; D gene ambiguous. This CDR3 is 13 amino acids long. Trimming stripped 0 bases from V and 5 bases from J, with 7 bases between. Looked up from germline, CDR1 is MNHNS and CDR2 is SASEGT. DNA of the CDR3: TGTGCCAGCAGTGAAGCGCGCGGGACTGAAGCTTTCTTT. Amino acids: CASSEARGTEAFF.

The chain joins TRBV10-1 to TRBJ2-7; possibly TRBD1 for D (5 bases). In germline, CDR1 is WNHNN, CDR2 SYGVQD (reference sequence). V was clipped by 1 base and J by 1 base, with 11 bases between them. The CDR3 covers 15 residues. DNA of the CDR3: TGCGCCAGCAGTGAGTTAGGGGTAGGGTCCTACGAGCAGTACTTC. It encodes CASSELGVGSYEQYF.

The genes are TRBV7-2 and TRBJ1-3; D unresolved. The CDR3 is made up of 15 amino acids. Germline V gene sequence: CDR1 SGHTA, CDR2 FQGNSA. Trimming left V 3 bases short and J 1 base short, with 10 bases between. CDR3 region: CASSFERRSGNTIYF. The CDR3 DNA reads as TGTGCCAGCAGCTTCGAGCGTAGATCTGGAAACACCATATATTTT.

The V and J genes are TRBV24-1 and TRBJ2-7; the match to TRBD1 covers 7 bases. With V trimmed by 3 bases and J by 0 bases, 1 base remained unmatched. The CDR3 extends over 14 amino acids. Germline CDR1 and CDR2: KGHDR and SFDVKD. CDR3 loop: CATSDPGGSYEQYF. The DNA of the CDR3 is TGTGCCACCAGTGATCCAGGGGGCTCCTACGAGCAGTACTTC.

V is TRBV4-3 and J is TRBJ2-2, with 11 nucleotides matching TRBD2. The CDR3 is 17 amino acids. The J segment lost 4 bases and the V segment lost 0 bases, leaving 4 bases of the junction unmatched. CDR1 LGHNA and CDR2 YSLEER come from the germline V gene. The chain's CDR3 is CASSQERLAGRTGELFF. Written as DNA, the CDR3 is TGCGCCAGCAGCCAAGAAAGACTAGCGGGACGCACCGGGGAGCTGTTTTTT.

The V gene is TRBV2, the J gene TRBJ2-1; TRBD2 agrees at 13 bases. The trim removed 8 bases at V and 9 bases at J, leaving 7 bases unmatched. The CDR3 covers 14 residues. Looked up from germline, CDR1 is SNHLY and CDR2 is FYNNEI. CDR3 in amino acids: CASFGTSGKLEQFF. CDR3 in DNA: TGTGCCAGCTTCGGGACTAGCGGGAAACTTGAGCAGTTCTTC.

This clone appeared a few times. The rearrangement joins TRBV6-2 or TRBV6-3 to TRBJ2-7; D may be TRBD2 (5 bases). The CDR3 is 12 residues long. The germline CDR1 and CDR2 sequences are MNHEY and SVGEGT. Trimming removed 3 bases at V and 5 bases at J, with 8 bases between. The DNA for the CDR3 is TGTGCCAGCAGTTATCTCGGGGACGAGCAGTACTTC. Residues: CASSYLGDEQYF.

CDR3 DNA: TGTGCCAGCAGCCCTCGTTCTAAAGAGCAGTTCTTC. It is translated as CASSPRSKEQFF. The chain couples TRBV7-6 to TRBJ2-1; no clear D gene. Looked up from germline, CDR1 is SGHVS and CDR2 is FNYEAQ. This CDR3 has 12 amino acids. V shed 5 bases and J shed 10 bases, with 12 bases lying between them.

This rearrangement joins TRBV4-3 to TRBJ1-1, with D unresolved. CDR1 is LGHNA, CDR2 YSLEER, per germline. Between the trimmed V and J ends, which lost 1 base and 1 base, there was a span of 7 bases. CDR3 length: 14 residues. The CDR3 DNA sequence: TGCGCCAGCAGCCAAGTAGGAGGGAACACTGAAGCTTTCTTT. It specifies CASSQVGGNTEAFF.

The gene calls are TRBV18 and TRBJ1-1; 7 bases fit TRBD1. Germline V CDR1 and CDR2: KGHSH, LQKENI. With 3 bases clipped from V and 3 bases from J, the junction kept 4 bases outside the gene matches. CDR3 size: 14 residues. CDR3 nucleotide sequence: TGTGCCAGCTCACCGGTAGACAGGGACACTGAAGCTTTCTTT. This sequence encodes CASSPVDRDTEAFF. Together with reference TRBV18 and TRBJ1-1, the CDR3 gives the full variable domain: NAGVMQNPRHLVRRRGQEARLRCSPMKGHSHVYWYRQLPEEGLKFMVYLQKENIIDESGMPKERFSAEFPKEGPSILRIQQVVRGDSAAYFCASSPVDRDTEAFFGQGTRLTVV.

The CDR3 DNA sequence: TGTGCCAGCAGGACGACAGGGGCCTATGGCTACACCTTC. This gives the protein CASRTTGAYGYTF. The chain carries TRBV6-5 and TRBJ1-2, with TRBD1 identical over 8 bases. This CDR3 has 13 residues. J lost 4 bases, V lost 6 bases, and 4 bases had no gene match. CDR1 and CDR2 from the germline V gene are MNHEY and SVGAGI.

The chain joins TRBV4-3 to TRBJ2-5; the D gene is possibly TRBD2 (6 bases). The V end was cut by 1 base, the J end by 4 bases, with 10 bases between. The CDR3 covers 14 residues. Germline CDR1 and CDR2: LGHNA and YSLEER. This CDR3 is CASSQGLVGETQYF. The CDR3 DNA reads as TGCGCCAGCAGCCAAGGACTAGTTGGAGAGACCCAGTACTTC.

The V and J genes are TRBV5-1 and TRBJ1-4; 11 nucleotides align to TRBD1. CDR3 length equals 14 residues. From germline, CDR1 is SGHRS and CDR2 YFSETQ. J gave up 7 bases and V 4 bases, and 3 bases lay outside the gene matches. The CDR3 bases are TGCGCCAGCAGCCGTGGACAGGGGGCTGAAAAACTGTTTTTT. It translates to CASSRGQGAEKLFF.

The V and J genes are TRBV20-1 and TRBJ2-5; the D is unclear. The CDR3 extends over 14 amino acids. Germline CDR1 and CDR2: DFQATT and SNEGSKA (reference sequence). V dropped 3 bases and J dropped 4 bases, with 15 bases sitting between them. The CDR3, as DNA: TGCAGTGCTAGTGAGTGGGCATTAGGAGAGACCCAGTACTTC. Translation: CSASEWALGETQYF.

The chain has TRBV9 and TRBJ1-1; tentatively, D is TRBD1 (6 bases). The CDR3 is 18 amino acids. The V end lost 3 bases, the J end lost 3 bases, and 24 bases lay between the germline ends. Germline loops: CDR1 SGDLS, CDR2 YYNGEE. The CDR3 sequence is CASSAGERGGALDTEAFF. As DNA, the CDR3 is TGTGCCAGCAGCGCAGGGGAGAGGGGGGGCGCGTTGGACACTGAAGCTTTCTTT.

This chain uses TRBV7-2 with TRBJ2-5; D not certain. This CDR3 has 16 residues. CDR1 and CDR2 (germline): SGHTA, FQGNSA. The V and J ends lost 2 bases and 4 bases respectively, with 17 bases between them. The CDR3 here is CASSLLATAPGETQYF. As DNA, the CDR3 is TGTGCCAGCAGCTTATTGGCGACCGCGCCAGGAGAGACCCAGTACTTC.

CDR3 loop: CASSPNFGGETQYF. CDR3 sequence (DNA): TGTGCCAGCTCACCAAACTTCGGGGGAGAGACCCAGTACTTC. The chain recombines TRBV18 with TRBJ2-5; D might be TRBD2 (6 bases). CDR3 size: 14 residues. Germline CDR1 is KGHSH and CDR2 is LQKENI. Deletions cut 2 bases from V and 4 bases from J, with 11 bases between.